Sequencing of this T cell receptor (beta chain) was carried out in a study of T-cell reconstitution after alpha-beta-depleted transplantation in children. A few counts support this clonotype. CDR1 DFQATT and CDR2 SNEGSKA come from the germline V gene (reference sequence). CDR3 length: 13 residues. Trimming shortened V by 3 bases and J by 6 bases, and 12 bases separated the two germline ends. Preparing the TCRbeta library involved the use of unique molecular identifiers. TCRdb reprocessed the PCR reads via MiXCR and lists one record per CDR3 protein. The profile shows around 240,000 distinct CDR3 sequences, 9.7% of them singletons.

Sequences were derived from PBMCs from the stem cell graft donor, sampled from the stem cell graft. This TCR was sampled from a human donor who donated a stem cell graft to a child with SCID. This chain joins TRBV20-1 and TRBJ1-5, with TRBD1 as a possible D gene (6 bases). CDR3 sequence (DNA): TGCAGTGCTAGCCGGGGGGCGAGTCAGCCCCAGCATTTT. Translation gives CSASRGASQPQHF.